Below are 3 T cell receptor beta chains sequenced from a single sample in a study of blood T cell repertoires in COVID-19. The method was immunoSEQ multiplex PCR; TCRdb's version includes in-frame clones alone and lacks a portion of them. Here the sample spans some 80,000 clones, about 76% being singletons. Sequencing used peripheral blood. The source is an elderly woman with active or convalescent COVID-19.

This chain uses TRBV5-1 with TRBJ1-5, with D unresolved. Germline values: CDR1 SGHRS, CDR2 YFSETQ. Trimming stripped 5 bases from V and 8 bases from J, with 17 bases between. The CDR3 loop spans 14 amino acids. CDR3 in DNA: TGCGCCAGCAGTCTTACGGTGGGCAGTGAGCCCCAGCATTTT. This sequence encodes CASSLTVGSEPQHF.

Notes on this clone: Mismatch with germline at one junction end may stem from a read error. The CDR3 is CASSLGLAGATDTQYF. The CDR3 DNA reads as TGTGCTAGCAGCTTAGGGCTAGCGGGGGCCACAGATACGCAGTATTTT. The chain is built from TRBV7-7 and TRBJ2-3, with TRBD2 matching over 10 bases. Germline V gene lookup returns CDR1 SSHAT and CDR2 FNYEAQ (reference sequence). The CDR3 has 16 amino acids.

The CDR3 region is CASSPSSGGAWNEQFF. For the CDR3, the DNA is TGTGCCAGCAGCCCCTCTAGCGGGGGGGCTTGGAATGAGCAGTTCTTC. This chain links TRBV7-8 with TRBJ2-1; 12 bases align to TRBD2. Trimming cost V 5 bases and J 7 bases; bases outside gene matches: 9. Looked up from germline, CDR1 is SGHVS and CDR2 is FQNEAQ. The CDR3 has 16 residues.